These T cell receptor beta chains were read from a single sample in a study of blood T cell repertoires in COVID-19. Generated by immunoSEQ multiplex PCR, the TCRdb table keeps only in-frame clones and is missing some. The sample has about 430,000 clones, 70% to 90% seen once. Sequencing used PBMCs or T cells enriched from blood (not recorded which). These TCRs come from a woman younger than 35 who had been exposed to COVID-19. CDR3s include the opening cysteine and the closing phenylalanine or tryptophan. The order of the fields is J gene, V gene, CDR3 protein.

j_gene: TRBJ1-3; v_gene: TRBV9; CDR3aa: CASSSQKESSGNTIYF
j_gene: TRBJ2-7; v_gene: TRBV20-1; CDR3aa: CSAGGTSGSYEQYF
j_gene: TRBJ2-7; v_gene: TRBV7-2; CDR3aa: CASSLAGGGASYEQYF
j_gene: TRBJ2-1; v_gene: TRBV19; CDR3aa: CASSIRRDEQFF
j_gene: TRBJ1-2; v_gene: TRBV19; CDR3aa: CASSIEGTDLSGYTF
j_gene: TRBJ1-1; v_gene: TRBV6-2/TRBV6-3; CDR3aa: CASSHGPGWNTEAFF
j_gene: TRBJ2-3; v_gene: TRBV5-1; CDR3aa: CASSSPSGQPTDTQYF
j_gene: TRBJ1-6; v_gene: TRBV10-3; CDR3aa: CAISEVLQVTNSPLHF
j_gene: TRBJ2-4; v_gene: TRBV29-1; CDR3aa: CSAGSYKNIQYF
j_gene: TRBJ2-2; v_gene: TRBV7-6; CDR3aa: CASSLRTGITGELFF
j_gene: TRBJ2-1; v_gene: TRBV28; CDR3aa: CASSFAGVYNEQFF
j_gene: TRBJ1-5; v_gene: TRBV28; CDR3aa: CASSPRGDRDQHF
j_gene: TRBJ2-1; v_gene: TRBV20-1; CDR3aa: CSASPRLAGNYNEQFF
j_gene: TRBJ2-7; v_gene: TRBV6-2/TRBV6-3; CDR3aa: CASSYSESYEQYF
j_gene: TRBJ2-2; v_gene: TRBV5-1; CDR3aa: CASRYQGGTGELFF
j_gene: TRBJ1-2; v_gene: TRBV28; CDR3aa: CASSPMGQGPSGYTF
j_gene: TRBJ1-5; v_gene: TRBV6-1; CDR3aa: CASSVGQGTGYSNQPQHF
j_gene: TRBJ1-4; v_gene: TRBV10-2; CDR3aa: CASSGDRGLSEKLFF
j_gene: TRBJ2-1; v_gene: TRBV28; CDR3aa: CASSLRGTGGGEQFF
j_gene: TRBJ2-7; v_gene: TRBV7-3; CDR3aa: CASSFLQGYEQYF
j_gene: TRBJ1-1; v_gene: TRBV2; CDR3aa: CASSSPDRGSAFF
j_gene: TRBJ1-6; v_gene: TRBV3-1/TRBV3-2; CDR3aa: CASSQEGGLNSPLHF
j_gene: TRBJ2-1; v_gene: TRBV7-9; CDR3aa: CETGTGDYNEQFF
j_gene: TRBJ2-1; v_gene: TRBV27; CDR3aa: CASSLGGHEQFF
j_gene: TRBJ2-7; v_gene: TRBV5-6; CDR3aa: CASSLGLAGWDYEQYF
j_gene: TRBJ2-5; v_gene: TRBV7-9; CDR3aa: CASSSGTFQETQYF
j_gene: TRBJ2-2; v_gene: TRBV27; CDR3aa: CASSLGLAGGHGELFF
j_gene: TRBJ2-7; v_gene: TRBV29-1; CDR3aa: CSVGASGSGSVEQYF
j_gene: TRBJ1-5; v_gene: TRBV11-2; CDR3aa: CASSRFPGQLNQPQHF
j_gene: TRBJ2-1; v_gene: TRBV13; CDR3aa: CASTPGTGWGVSPFF
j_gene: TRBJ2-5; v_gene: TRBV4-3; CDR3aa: CASSQDEERGGETQYF
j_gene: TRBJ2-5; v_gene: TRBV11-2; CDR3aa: CASSLRAPQYF
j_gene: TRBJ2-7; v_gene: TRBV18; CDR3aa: CASSPGLSSVYEQYF
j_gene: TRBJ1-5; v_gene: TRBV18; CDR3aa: CASSPHRGQPQHF
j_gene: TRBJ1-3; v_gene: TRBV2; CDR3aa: CASSLGMSGSGNTIYF
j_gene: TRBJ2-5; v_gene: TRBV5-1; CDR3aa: CASSFGTSGQETQYF
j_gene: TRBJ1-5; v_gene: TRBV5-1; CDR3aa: CASSSGNNQPQHF
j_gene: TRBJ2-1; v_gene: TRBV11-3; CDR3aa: CASSLGEGEQFF
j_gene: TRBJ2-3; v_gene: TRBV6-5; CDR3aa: CASSWTSGREDTQYF
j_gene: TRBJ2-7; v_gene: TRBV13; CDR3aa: CASSLRQGASEQYF
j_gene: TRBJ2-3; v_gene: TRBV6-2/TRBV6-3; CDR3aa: CASSKHRGTDTQYF
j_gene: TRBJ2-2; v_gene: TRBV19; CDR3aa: CASSPTGTGTGELFF